A single sample gave rise to the 25 T cell receptor beta chains below, sequenced in a study of technical replicates of blood from a few donors. Assay: immunoSEQ multiplex PCR; the TCRdb copy retains only in-frame clones and omits some. The data hold 50,000 to 70,000 clones, with less than 90% observed a single time. The specimen was PBMCs. The source is a human donor in good health. Some clones in this sample may be carry-over from other donors' samples.

The chain couples TRBV4-3 to TRBJ1-6; maybe TRBD1 (5 bases). The V end lost 0 bases, the J end lost 9 bases, and 21 bases lay between the germline ends. The CDR3 has 18 residues. Looked up from germline, CDR1 is LGHNA and CDR2 is YSLEER. The DNA for the CDR3 is TGCGCCAGCAGCCAAGATAGGGGTGGGGCTTCCCTAGGTTCACCCCTCCACTTT. Its translation: CASSQDRGGASLGSPLHF.

V gene TRBV27 combines with J gene TRBJ2-1; D not certain. The CDR3 sequence is 13 residues long. Germline V gene data show CDR1 as MNHEY and CDR2 as SMNVEV (reference sequence). The V end lost 5 bases, the J end lost 4 bases, and 9 bases lay between the germline ends. Here the CDR3 DNA reads TGTGCCAGCAGTATGACGGGTTACAATGAGCAGTTCTTC. Protein: CASSMTGYNEQFF.

The CDR3 DNA follows: TGTGCCAGTAGTATAGATTCCGGACAAATCTATGGCTACACCTTC. Protein: CASSIDSGQIYGYTF. The gene calls are TRBV19 and TRBJ1-2; D possibly corresponds to TRBD1 (5 bases). Trimming shortened V by 0 bases and J by 4 bases, and 12 bases separated the two germline ends. This CDR3 spans 15 amino acids. The germline gives CDR1 LNHDA, CDR2 SQIVND (reference sequence).

V gene TRBV5-1 combines with J gene TRBJ2-5, with 12 bases aligning to TRBD2. Germline V gene sequence: CDR1 SGHRS, CDR2 YFSETQ. V shed 0 bases, J shed 7 bases, and the junction held 7 bases outside the gene matches. This CDR3 comprises 16 residues. The CDR3 sequence: CASSLEATSGSVTQYF. The CDR3 coding sequence is TGCGCCAGCAGCTTGGAGGCGACTAGCGGGAGTGTGACCCAGTACTTC.

This chain joins TRBV6-6 and TRBJ2-1, with TRBD1 matching 12 bases. Germline V CDR1 and CDR2: MNHNY, SVGAGI (reference sequence). The CDR3 runs to 14 residues. J gave up 8 bases and V 8 bases, and 7 bases lay outside the gene matches. The CDR3 sequence: CASGPGQGADEQFF. In DNA, the CDR3 is TGTGCCAGCGGACCGGGACAGGGGGCCGATGAGCAGTTCTTC.

The J gene is TRBJ2-1, the V gene TRBV2, with 7 bases that match TRBD2. The J segment lost 9 bases and the V segment lost 6 bases, leaving 11 bases of the junction unmatched. This CDR3 contains 14 residues. CDR1 is SNHLY and CDR2 is FYNNEI in the germline V gene. The CDR3 region has the DNA TGTGCCAGCAGCGGGACTACGCTTTCTGGTGAGCAGTTCTTC. This sequence encodes CASSGTTLSGEQFF.

This clone was counted once. The rearrangement links TRBV5-1 to TRBJ1-1; TRBD1 agrees at 9 bases. The CDR3 totals 15 residues. V was pared by 4 bases and J by 2 bases, with 6 bases of the junction left unmatched. Germline V gene sequence: CDR1 SGHRS, CDR2 YFSETQ. The DNA for the CDR3 is TGCGCCAGCAGCGACCTGACAGGGGGAAACACTGAAGCTTTCTTT. This translates into CASSDLTGGNTEAFF.

This chain uses TRBV4-1 with TRBJ1-4; maybe TRBD1 (6 bases). Germline V gene lookup returns CDR1 MGHRA and CDR2 YSYEKL. V shed 2 bases and J shed 7 bases, with 17 bases lying between them. This CDR3 contains 16 residues. Here the CDR3 DNA reads TGCGCCAGCAGCCAACACAGGGCGCGCTCTGGTGAAAAACTGTTTTTT. Translated, it gives CASSQHRARSGEKLFF.

The chain carries TRBV9 and TRBJ2-3, with 10 bases aligning to TRBD2. The CDR3 consists of 17 residues. Per germline, CDR1 SGDLS and CDR2 YYNGEE. J was trimmed by 3 bases and V by 4 bases; bases with no gene match: 11. In DNA, the CDR3 is TGTGCCAGCAGCTCCCCTAGCGGGGGCCCTCCTACAGATACGCAGTATTTT. This codes for CASSSPSGGPPTDTQYF.

The chain joins TRBV7-8 to TRBJ2-7; 15 bases are a match to TRBD2. With V trimmed by 0 bases and J by 6 bases, 3 bases remained unmatched. The CDR3 is 16 residues long. Germline V gene data show CDR1 as SGHVS and CDR2 as FQNEAQ. CDR3 amino acids: CASSLARTSGRVEQYF. The CDR3 DNA reads TGTGCCAGCAGCTTAGCCCGGACTAGCGGGAGGGTCGAGCAGTACTTC.

This chain uses TRBV5-6 with TRBJ1-4, with unresolved D. Germline CDR1 SGHDT, CDR2 YYEEEE. V was shortened by 1 base and J by 0 bases, with 13 bases between the two germline ends. The CDR3 loop spans 17 amino acids. CDR3 region: CASSLRGGFATNEKLFF. The CDR3 DNA is TGTGCCAGCAGCTTGAGAGGAGGGTTCGCAACTAATGAAAAACTGTTTTTT.

This clone came up once. CDR3 DNA: TGTGCCAGCAGCTCCGGGGGGGGAAAGGAAAAACTGTTTTTT. It codes for CASSSGGGKEKLFF. J is TRBJ1-4 and V is TRBV7-2, with TRBD1 as a possible D gene (5 bases). Germline CDR1 SGHTA, CDR2 FQGNSA. Trimming removed 4 bases at V and 8 bases at J, with 14 bases between. CDR3 length equals 14 residues.

The chain has TRBV2 and TRBJ1-1, with 8 nucleotides matching TRBD1. Germline trimming cut 6 bases from V and 0 bases from J; bases unmatched to any gene: 3. This CDR3 has 14 residues. Germline V CDR1 and CDR2: SNHLY, FYNNEI. The CDR3 sequence: CASSEDRVNTEAFF. In DNA, the CDR3 is TGTGCCAGCAGCGAGGACAGGGTGAACACTGAAGCTTTCTTT.

This chain connects TRBV7-9 to TRBJ1-2; possibly TRBD1 for D (5 bases). Trimming removed 0 bases from V and 3 bases from J, with 14 bases in between. CDR3 length equals 16 residues. Per germline, CDR1 SEHNR and CDR2 FQNEAQ (reference sequence). The CDR3 DNA reads TGTGCCAGCAGCTTAGCGATGCAGGGTACTCACTATGGCTACACCTTC. Translated: CASSLAMQGTHYGYTF.

The chain combines TRBV6-5 with TRBJ2-3; 8 bases match TRBD2. The CDR3 spans 16 residues. The germline V gene encodes CDR1 MNHEY and CDR2 SVGAGI. Trimming cost V 0 bases and J 2 bases; bases outside gene matches: 4. The CDR3 is CASSYSAGVFTDTQYF. The CDR3 bases are TGTGCCAGCAGTTACTCAGCGGGGGTTTTCACAGATACGCAGTATTTT.

CDR3 protein: CASSETVGSGNTIYF. CDR3 in DNA: TGTGCCAGCAGTGAAACGGTTGGTTCTGGAAACACCATATATTTT. This rearrangement joins TRBV6-1 to TRBJ1-3; D remains unclear. This CDR3 is built from 15 residues. Germline CDR1 is MNHNS and CDR2 is SASEGT. V was clipped by 2 bases and J by 1 base, with 9 bases between them.

The chain uses TRBV5-4 and TRBJ2-7; TRBD2 matches 10 bases. The CDR3 loop spans 17 amino acids. Germline loops: CDR1 SGHNT, CDR2 YYREEE (reference sequence). V lost 4 bases to trimming and J lost 0 bases; unmatched junction nucleotides: 10. CDR3 sequence: CASSLGSGRGGSYEQYF. As DNA, the CDR3 is TGTGCCAGCAGCCTTGGGAGCGGGAGGGGGGGCTCCTACGAGCAGTACTTC.

This sequence joins TRBV18 and TRBJ2-1; D is perhaps TRBD2 (5 bases). V was cut by 1 base and J by 10 bases, with 11 bases left in between. CDR1 is KGHSH and CDR2 is LQKENI in the germline V gene. CDR3 size: 13 residues. CDR3 in DNA: TGTGCCAGCTCACCACTTGAAGGAGGCGAGCAGTTCTTC. It translates to CASSPLEGGEQFF.

This chain uses TRBV30 with TRBJ1-6; D gene unclear. Per germline, CDR1 GTSNPN and CDR2 SVGIG (reference sequence). V lost 4 bases to trimming and J lost 8 bases, with 9 bases between them. The CDR3 is 12 amino acids. The CDR3 loop is CAWNSGDSPLHF. CDR3 bases: TGTGCCTGGAATAGCGGAGATTCACCCCTCCACTTT.

This clone counts as medium-sized. V and J are TRBV7-2 and TRBJ2-7; D unclear. CDR1 SGHTA and CDR2 FQGNSA come from the germline V gene. This CDR3 is 16 amino acids long. Trimming shortened V by 4 bases and J by 4 bases, and 20 bases separated the two germline ends. In nucleotides, the CDR3 is TGTGCCAGCAGCTCCCTCCTCCCACAGAATCAATACGAGCAGTACTTC. The encoded protein is CASSSLLPQNQYEQYF.

V gene TRBV7-9 combines with J gene TRBJ2-7, with 7 bases lining up with TRBD1. Germline V gene data show CDR1 as SEHNR and CDR2 as FQNEAQ (reference sequence). V shed 2 bases and J 7 bases; nucleotides not matched to a gene: 14. This CDR3 has 16 residues. DNA of the CDR3: TGTGCCAGCAGCTTATTGGGATCTGGGACAGCGGAAGAGCAGTACTTC. Translating it yields CASSLLGSGTAEEQYF.

This chain uses TRBV18 with TRBJ2-7; TRBD2 agrees at 12 bases. CDR3 length equals 15 residues. Germline CDR1 and CDR2: KGHSH and LQKENI. The junction had 5 bases not matched to a gene; V was cut back by 5 bases and J by 3 bases. CDR3 sequence reads: CASSGTSGRFYEQYF. CDR3 nucleotide sequence: TGTGCCAGCTCAGGTACTAGCGGGAGGTTCTACGAGCAGTACTTC.

The chain employs TRBV9 and TRBJ2-1, with D unresolved. Germline V lookup: CDR1 SGDLS, CDR2 YYNGEE. The CDR3 is made up of 15 amino acids. V lost 5 bases to trimming and J lost 0 bases, with 12 bases between them. This CDR3 is CASSRTPNSYNEQFF. CDR3 in DNA: TGTGCCAGCAGTCGTACACCGAACTCCTACAATGAGCAGTTCTTC.

The rearrangement uses TRBV5-1 and TRBJ2-1; D is possibly TRBD1 (6 bases). The CDR3 loop spans 16 amino acids. The V end was cut by 4 bases, the J end by 2 bases, with 16 bases between. Germline loops: CDR1 SGHRS, CDR2 YFSETQ. Here the CDR3 DNA reads TGCGCCAGCAGCCCATCAGGGGACGGCACCTACAATGAGCAGTTCTTC. This encodes CASSPSGDGTYNEQFF.

This chain connects TRBV6-5 to TRBJ2-7; 11 bases match TRBD2. Trimming took 6 bases from V and 7 from J; bases not matched to a gene: 8. CDR1 is MNHEY and CDR2 is SVGAGI in the germline V gene. This CDR3 comprises 14 residues. The CDR3 DNA follows: TGTGCCAGCAGCCAGGGACTAGCGGCTGCAGAGCAGTACTTC. Amino acids: CASSQGLAAAEQYF.